This TCR beta chain was observed in a study of T-cell reconstitution after alpha-beta-depleted transplantation in children. Whole-study findings and limits: Two months or so post-transplant, alpha-beta T cells reportedly derived from several hundred expanded graft clones. Diversity of TCRbeta at day 60 was high in some patients, arising from surviving recipient T cells and thymic progenitors. A year post-transplant, T-cell counts and diversity derived mostly from newly produced T cells.

This clonotype was counted between two and nine times. Its antigen is unknown. V lost 5 bases and J lost 9, with 10 bases in between. This CDR3 spans 12 amino acids. CDR1 and CDR2 (germline): KGHDR, SFDVKD. Preparation of the TCRbeta library involved a method that used unique molecular identifiers. TCRdb passed the PCR reads through MiXCR, listing each CDR3 protein once. The profile covers around 450,000 distinct CDR3 sequences, with around two fifths appearing a single time and roughly a quarter taken by the ten largest. This chain connects TRBV24-1 to TRBJ2-1; D might be TRBD1 (5 bases). The input for sequencing was PBMCs, taken before TCRalphabeta/CD19-depleted stem cell transplant. This TCR was recovered from a girl aged 2 to 10 with aplastic anemia, due to receive a stem cell transplant. In DNA form, the CDR3 reads TGTGCCACCAGTGTCCTTGGGGCTGAGCAGTTCTTC. Protein: CATSVLGAEQFF.